The present T cell receptor (beta chain) was sequenced within a study of blood T cells in healthy people across ages. Study-level points and caveats: Per million T cells, the diversity of TCR beta decreased roughly linearly as age advanced.

A second PCR, run for 7 to 11 cycles, used a sample-barcoded 5' primer plus a J-beta primer mix. The authors tagged each cDNA molecule using a template-switch adaptor with 12 random nucleotides. TCRdb recomputed calls from the 5' RACE reads with MiXCR, one row per CDR3 protein. Among some 1.4 million distinct CDR3 sequences listed, 35% to 45% were seen once. This clonotype was counted a single time. Its target is unknown. This clonotype was obtained from a woman aged 18-35 years in good health. Sequenced material: blood.

The CDR3 is CASSQGAGMGNTIYF. CDR3 nucleotides: TGCGCCAGCAGCCAAGGAGCAGGGATGGGAAACACCATATATTTT. The chain couples TRBV4-1 to TRBJ1-3; maybe TRBD1 (5 bases). Trimming left V 1 base short and J 4 bases short, with 11 bases between. This CDR3 contains 15 residues. Germline V gives CDR1 MGHRA, CDR2 YSYEKL.